The 5 T cell receptor beta chains in this list originate from one sample, sequenced in a study of breast tumors, draining lymph nodes, adjacent tissues. Samples came from axillary lymph nodes draining the breast cancer. TCRdb analysed the multiplex PCR reads with MiXCR anew, one entry per CDR3 protein. The repertoire holds more than 250,000 distinct CDR3 sequences, with about 30% as singletons. The sequenced material came from axillary lymph node tissue. The receptors derive from a female donor with breast cancer. Some clones in this sample may be carry-over from other donors' samples.

This clonotype was detected ten times or more. CDR3 region: CASSQGGLAGVGTGELFF. Written as DNA, the CDR3 is TGCGCCAGCAGCCAGGGAGGACTAGCGGGAGTAGGGACCGGGGAGCTGTTTTTT. The chain is built from TRBV4-1 and TRBJ2-2; 13 bases agree with TRBD2. The germline V gene encodes CDR1 MGHRA and CDR2 YSYEKL. V shed 3 bases, J shed 5 bases, and the junction held 9 bases outside the gene matches. This CDR3 is built from 18 residues.

Notes on this clonotype: A read error may be the cause here, since a much bigger clone is one base away. The chain is built from TRBV5-1 and TRBJ2-3; TRBD1 is a possible D gene (6 bases). The end of the DNA fits TRBJ1-5 better, so the J call may be wrong. Germline-derived CDR1 and CDR2 are SGHRS and YFSETQ. There are 19 residues in the CDR3. CDR3 residues: CASTWGEAGGYFRTDTQHF. CDR3 coding DNA: TGCGCCAGCACCTGGGGAGAGGCGGGAGGGTACTTTCGGACAGATACGCAGCATTTT.

A few counts support this clonotype. The V and J genes are TRBV3-1 and TRBJ1-2; 7 nucleotides line up with TRBD1. With 0 bases clipped from V and 8 bases from J, the junction kept 6 bases outside the gene matches. Germline V gene sequence: CDR1 LGHDT, CDR2 YNNKEL (reference sequence). This CDR3 has 14 amino acids. The CDR3 loop reads CASSQDTGVGGYTF. CDR3 nucleotide sequence: TGTGCCAGCAGCCAAGACACAGGGGTAGGAGGCTACACCTTC.

V and J are TRBV6-2 or TRBV6-3 and TRBJ2-1; D not certain. The CDR3 is 15 residues long. V lost 6 bases, J lost 5 bases, and 17 bases lay in between. Germline V gives CDR1 MNHEY, CDR2 SVGEGT. For the CDR3, the DNA is TGTGCCAGCAGACCGCCCCCCGAACGGCACAATGAGCAGTTCTTC. It is translated as CASRPPPERHNEQFF.

Note on this clonotype: This clone may be a read error of a much larger clone one base away. V is TRBV7-2 and J is TRBJ2-1; TRBD2 aligns across 7 bases. Germline CDR1 is SGHTA and CDR2 is FQGNSA. The CDR3 has 16 amino acids. V dropped 9 bases and J dropped 4; count of bases not matched to a gene: 15. CDR3: CASGRGLTALYNEQFF. The CDR3 coding sequence is TGTGCCAGTGGAAGGGGACTAACGGCTTTATACAATGAGCAGTTCTTC.